This note documents a single T cell receptor (beta chain) sequence. Its specificity is not known. The source of the sample is a study of T cell repertoires in cytomegalovirus infection. TCRdb passed the reads through MiXCR, listing each CDR3 protein once. The sample consists of around 300,000 distinct CDR3 sequences, roughly a fifth of them appearing once. The CDR3 covers 15 residues. Germline CDR1 and CDR2: SGHDN and FVKESK. The V and J ends lost 2 bases and 8 bases respectively, with 16 bases between them. The origin of this receptor is a human donor in good health (CMV status not recorded). Some clones in this sample may be carry-over from other donors' samples. The starting material was cultured PBMCs, obtained from culture after CMV antigen stimulation. The rearrangement uses TRBV14 and TRBJ2-1; no definite D call. CDR3 sequence (DNA): TGTGCCAGCAGCCAACCCCAGACGGTCGCCTATGAGCAGTTCTTC. As protein: CASSQPQTVAYEQFF.